These T cell receptor beta chains were read from a single sample in a study of blood T cells in healthy people across ages. MiXCR, applied by TCRdb to the 5' RACE reads, yields one record per CDR3 protein. Among 1.5 million to 2 million distinct CDR3 sequences listed, under 30% were seen once. Sequenced input: blood. Every receptor here comes from a woman aged 25 to 39 in good health. Both conserved end residues are part of each CDR3. The D gene is left open where the match is weak. Rows may omit the clone size; those that give it use once, few, many or a size class.

V: TRBV20-1
J: TRBJ1-5
D: TRBD1
size: .
DNA: TGCAGTGCTGCTACACCCACAGGGGCTTTTTATAGCAATCAGCCCCAGCATTTT
CDR3: CSAATPTGAFYSNQPQHF

V: TRBV12-3/TRBV12-4
J: TRBJ2-7
D: .
size: .
DNA: TGTGTCTCCGGGGACTACGAGCAGTACTTC
CDR3: CVSGDYEQYF

V: TRBV12-3/TRBV12-4
J: TRBJ2-7
D: .
size: .
DNA: TGTGCCAGCAGTTTTTTCAGCGGAGGCTCCTACGAGCAGTACTTC
CDR3: CASSFFSGGSYEQYF

V: TRBV5-1
J: TRBJ2-7
D: .
size: .
DNA: TGCGCTAGCAGCTTGTTCCCAGGACGAGAAGAGCAGTACTTC
CDR3: CASSLFPGREEQYF

V: TRBV7-9
J: TRBJ2-1
D: .
size: few
DNA: TGTGCCAGCAGCCCAACACCCGACGGTTTCAATGAGCAGTTCTTC
CDR3: CASSPTPDGFNEQFF

V: TRBV5-1
J: TRBJ2-1
D: TRBD2
size: few
DNA: TGCGCCAGCAGCTTGGTGGCTAGCGGACACAATGAGCAGTTCTTC
CDR3: CASSLVASGHNEQFF

V: TRBV29-1
J: TRBJ2-1
D: .
size: .
DNA: TGCAGCGTTGAATCCCTGGACCAGCGGATTGAGCAGTTCTTC
CDR3: CSVESLDQRIEQFF

V: TRBV28
J: TRBJ2-7
D: .
size: many
DNA: TGTGCCAGCAGTTACCCCCTTCAGGGTAGGGAGCAGTACTTC
CDR3: CASSYPLQGREQYF

V: TRBV24-1
J: TRBJ2-1
D: .
size: .
DNA: TGTGCCACCAGTGATTGGGGGAACGAGCAGTTCTTC
CDR3: CATSDWGNEQFF

V: TRBV29-1
J: TRBJ2-4
D: TRBD2
size: many
DNA: TGCAGCGTTGGAAGCGGGGGCGGGGGAAACATTCAGTACTTC
CDR3: CSVGSGGGGNIQYF

V: TRBV29-1
J: TRBJ1-5
D: .
size: many
DNA: TGCAGCGTTAACCGGTCTTTCAACAATCAGCCCCAGCATTTT
CDR3: CSVNRSFNNQPQHF

V: TRBV7-9
J: TRBJ1-6
D: .
size: .
DNA: TGTGCCAGCAGCTTAGCGAGTAATTCACCCCTCCACTTT
CDR3: CASSLASNSPLHF

V: TRBV7-2
J: TRBJ1-2
D: .
size: few
DNA: TGTGCCAGCAGCACGATGAGGGACGGCTACACCTTC
CDR3: CASSTMRDGYTF

V: TRBV7-2
J: TRBJ1-1
D: TRBD1
size: .
DNA: TGTGCCAGCAGGATACTGGGGGACAGAGCGAACACTGAAGCTTTCTTT
CDR3: CASRILGDRANTEAFF

V: TRBV12-3/TRBV12-4
J: TRBJ2-5
D: TRBD1
size: .
DNA: TGTGCCAGCAGCCGGACAGGGGGGAGGGGGGAGACCCAGTACTTC
CDR3: CASSRTGGRGETQYF

V: TRBV20-1
J: TRBJ1-5
D: TRBD1
size: .
DNA: TGCAGTGCTAGAGAGAGGTGGGACAGCGTAGATCAGCCCCAGCATTTT
CDR3: CSARERWDSVDQPQHF

V: TRBV20-1
J: TRBJ2-7
D: .
size: few
DNA: TGCAGTGCTAGAGATGCCGACAGTAGCTCCTACAATGAGCAGTACTTC
CDR3: CSARDADSSSYNEQYF

V: TRBV5-1
J: TRBJ2-6
D: TRBD1
size: .
DNA: TGCGCCAGCAGCTTCCGGGACAGGGACCCTTCTGGGGCCAACGTCCTGACTTTC
CDR3: CASSFRDRDPSGANVLTF

V: TRBV5-5
J: TRBJ1-1
D: .
size: few
DNA: TGTGCCAGCAGCTTAGTTCTGACAGGTCGAAGCACTGAAGCTTTCTTT
CDR3: CASSLVLTGRSTEAFF

V: TRBV5-4
J: TRBJ2-7
D: .
size: .
DNA: TGTGCCAGCACCATACCTACAGAGAGTCACGAGCAGTACTTC
CDR3: CASTIPTESHEQYF

V: TRBV7-8
J: TRBJ1-2
D: .
size: few
DNA: TGTGCCAGCAGCCAGGACAGTGGCTATGGCTACACCTTC
CDR3: CASSQDSGYGYTF

V: TRBV5-1
J: TRBJ2-5
D: .
size: .
DNA: TGCGCCAGCAGCTTGGATAGTAGAGGTGAAGCAAGAGAGACCCAGTACTTC
CDR3: CASSLDSRGEARETQYF

V: TRBV6-5
J: TRBJ2-1
D: TRBD1
size: few
DNA: TGTGCCAGCAGTGCCGGGACAGGGATTATGAATGAGCAGTTCTTC
CDR3: CASSAGTGIMNEQFF

V: TRBV20-1
J: TRBJ1-1
D: TRBD1
size: .
DNA: TGCAGTGCAAGTAGGACAGGGTTAAACACTGAAGCTTTCTTT
CDR3: CSASRTGLNTEAFF

V: TRBV12-5
J: TRBJ2-1
D: .
size: few
DNA: TGTGCTAGTGGTTCCCCCCCGGGCCTAATACGGCAGTTCTTC
CDR3: CASGSPPGLIRQFF

V: TRBV11-2
J: TRBJ2-2
D: TRBD2
size: .
DNA: TGTGCCAGCACCACGGCACTAGCGGGGATCGGGGAGCTGTTTTTT
CDR3: CASTTALAGIGELFF

V: TRBV12-3/TRBV12-4
J: TRBJ2-5
D: TRBD2
size: .
DNA: TGTGCCAGCGGAGCGGGGGGAGCCCAAGAGACCCAGTACTTC
CDR3: CASGAGGAQETQYF

V: TRBV12-3/TRBV12-4
J: TRBJ2-6
D: TRBD2
size: .
DNA: TGTGCCAGCAGTTTAGGTCCTCTTGGGTCCGGGGGGAAGCTAAGCTCTGGGGCCAACGTCCTGACTTTC
CDR3: CASSLGPLGSGGKLSSGANVLTF

V: TRBV7-9
J: TRBJ2-7
D: .
size: few
DNA: TGTGCCAGCAGCCTCACAGTCTCACACGAGCAGTACTTC
CDR3: CASSLTVSHEQYF

V: TRBV7-9
J: TRBJ2-7
D: TRBD1
size: many
DNA: TGTGCCAGCAGCTTCCAGGGACAGAACTACGAGCAGTACTTC
CDR3: CASSFQGQNYEQYF

V: TRBV5-1
J: TRBJ2-5
D: .
size: few
DNA: TGCGCCAGCAGCTTGGAAACAGGTCCGGGGGAGCAGTACTTC
CDR3: CASSLETGPGEQYF

V: TRBV18
J: TRBJ2-1
D: .
size: .
DNA: TGTGCCAGCTCACCACCCGACTTCTCCTACAATGAGCAGTTCTTC
CDR3: CASSPPDFSYNEQFF

V: TRBV29-1
J: TRBJ2-7
D: .
size: few
DNA: TGCAGCGTTGAAGAGGACGGTACCTCCTACGAGCAGTACTTC
CDR3: CSVEEDGTSYEQYF

V: TRBV6-1
J: TRBJ2-3
D: .
size: once
DNA: TGTGCCAGCGGCCAGGGGCCGGGGGTAGATACGCAGTATTTT
CDR3: CASGQGPGVDTQYF

V: TRBV12-3/TRBV12-4
J: TRBJ2-5
D: TRBD2
size: .
DNA: TGTGCCAGCAGGGGTCTAGCGGGAAGTCGGGAGCAGTACTTC
CDR3: CASRGLAGSREQYF

V: TRBV7-2
J: TRBJ2-3
D: .
size: .
DNA: TGTGCCAGCAGGGCAGGGCATACAGATACGCAGTATTTT
CDR3: CASRAGHTDTQYF

V: TRBV12-3/TRBV12-4
J: TRBJ1-2
D: TRBD1
size: .
DNA: TGTGCCAGCAGTTTAAGGGGACAGGGTAGCGGCTACACCTTC
CDR3: CASSLRGQGSGYTF

V: TRBV2
J: TRBJ2-5
D: TRBD2
size: .
DNA: TGTGCCAGCAGTGTAGAGCGGGAGTCAGAGACCCAGTACTTC
CDR3: CASSVERESETQYF

V: TRBV12-3/TRBV12-4
J: TRBJ1-3
D: .
size: .
DNA: TGTGCCAGCAGTTCGCTACAGTTGGTTGGAAACACCATATATTTT
CDR3: CASSSLQLVGNTIYF

V: TRBV2
J: TRBJ1-2
D: TRBD1
size: many
DNA: TGTGCCAGCAGTGAGGGACAGAGCTATGGCTACACCTTC
CDR3: CASSEGQSYGYTF

V: TRBV12-3/TRBV12-4
J: TRBJ2-3
D: .
size: .
DNA: TGTGCCAGCATTCCGACGCTTGCAAGCACAGATACGCAGTATTTT
CDR3: CASIPTLASTDTQYF

V: TRBV2
J: TRBJ2-5
D: .
size: few
DNA: TGTGCCAGCAGGGGGGGCTACCAAGAGACCCAGTACTTC
CDR3: CASRGGYQETQYF

V: TRBV20-1
J: TRBJ2-1
D: TRBD2
size: .
DNA: TGCAGTGCTAGAGCCGCTAGCGGGGGCCCAGCTGATGAGCAGTTCTTC
CDR3: CSARAASGGPADEQFF

V: TRBV6-5
J: TRBJ2-4
D: TRBD1
size: many
DNA: TGTGCCAGCAGTCGCACAGGGGACGGTGGAAACATTCAGTACTTC
CDR3: CASSRTGDGGNIQYF

V: TRBV9
J: TRBJ1-4
D: TRBD1
size: .
DNA: TGTGCCAGCAGCGTAGAGGGACAGGGGAACGAAAAACTGTTTTTT
CDR3: CASSVEGQGNEKLFF